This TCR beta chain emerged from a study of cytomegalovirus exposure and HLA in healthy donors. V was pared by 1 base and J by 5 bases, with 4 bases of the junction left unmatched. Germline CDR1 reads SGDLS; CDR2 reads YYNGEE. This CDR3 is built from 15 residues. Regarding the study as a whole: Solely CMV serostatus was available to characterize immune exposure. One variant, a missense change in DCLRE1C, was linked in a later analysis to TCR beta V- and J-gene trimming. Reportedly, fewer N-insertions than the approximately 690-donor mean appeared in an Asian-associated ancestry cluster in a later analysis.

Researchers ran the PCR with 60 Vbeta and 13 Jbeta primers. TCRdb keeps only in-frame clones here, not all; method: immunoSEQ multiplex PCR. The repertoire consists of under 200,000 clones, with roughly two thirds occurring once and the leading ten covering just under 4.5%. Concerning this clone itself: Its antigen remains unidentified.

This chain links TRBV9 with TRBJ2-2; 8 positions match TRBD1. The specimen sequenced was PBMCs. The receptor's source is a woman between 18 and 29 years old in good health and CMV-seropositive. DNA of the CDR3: TGTGCCAGCAGCGTACAGGGGGCCTCGACCGGGGAGCTGTTTTTT. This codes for CASSVQGASTGELFF.